The text below deals with one TCR beta chain. The germline gives CDR1 LGHNT, CDR2 FRNRAP. The CDR3 runs to 15 residues. Trimming removed 6 bases at V and 4 bases at J, with 15 bases between. This entry belongs to a study of blood T cell repertoires in COVID-19. Here immunoSEQ multiplex PCR was the method, and the copy in TCRdb shows in-frame clones only, minus some. The sample lists some 40,000 clones; roughly nine tenths were seen once. The sample was peripheral blood. This chain joins TRBV12-5 and TRBJ2-2, with D possibly TRBD1 on 5 matching bases. This clonotype originated in a man in his sixties with acute or convalescent COVID-19. The CDR3 coding sequence is TGTGCTAGTGGGCTCCAGGGCCCCGGCACCGGGGAGCTGTTTTTT. The encoded protein is CASGLQGPGTGELFF.